Following are 5 T cell receptor beta chains from one sample sequenced in a study of T cell clones after liver transplantation. Generated by immunoSEQ multiplex PCR, the TCRdb table keeps only in-frame clones and is missing some. The repertoire holds more than 75,000 clones, with 82% as singletons. Sequencing used CD4+ T cells from blood, obtained 45 to 46 months after liver transplant. The receptors here all came from a human patient who received a liver transplant. The graft donor may account for some of the T cells.

The J gene is TRBJ2-2, the V gene TRBV7-8; D is unresolved. This CDR3 has 14 residues. Trimming took off 6 bases at V and 4 bases at J, with 12 bases between the two ends. Germline assignment: CDR1 SGHVS and CDR2 FQNEAQ. CDR3 DNA sequence: TGTGCCAGCAGGTTCGCAGGAGTCACCGGGGAGCTGTTTTTT. Translation: CASRFAGVTGELFF.

This clone was detected only a few times. This chain uses TRBV6-1 with TRBJ2-2; TRBD2 aligns across 11 bases. The germline CDR1 and CDR2 sequences are MNHNS and SASEGT. Trimming at V came to 6 bases and at J to 1 base, leaving 1 base not matched to a gene. The CDR3 runs to 15 residues. The CDR3: CASRGLAVNTGELFF. The CDR3 DNA reads as TGTGCCAGCAGGGGACTAGCGGTGAACACCGGGGAGCTGTTTTTT.

V gene TRBV28 combines with J gene TRBJ2-7, with D unclear. Germline CDR1 is MDHEN and CDR2 is SYDVKM. The V gene lost 4 bases and the J gene lost 0 bases, with 10 bases spanning the gap. The CDR3 runs 14 residues. CDR3 in amino acids: CASSSPLDSYEQYF. The DNA of the CDR3 is TGTGCCAGCAGTTCTCCCCTAGACTCCTACGAGCAGTACTTC.

The V and J genes are TRBV18 and TRBJ2-7; D possibly uses TRBD1 or TRBD2 (5 bases each). Per germline, CDR1 KGHSH and CDR2 LQKENI. CDR3 length equals 16 residues. V was shortened by 6 bases and J by 1 base, with 19 bases between the two germline ends. In DNA form, the CDR3 reads TGTGCCAGCTCCCAGACCGCCGGGACCTCTTCCTACGAGCAGTACTTC. This gives the protein CASSQTAGTSSYEQYF.

This chain joins TRBV28 and TRBJ2-7, with TRBD2 matching 10 bases. CDR1 is MDHEN, CDR2 SYDVKM, per germline. J lost 5 bases, V lost 4 bases, and 8 bases had no gene match. The CDR3 totals 15 residues. CDR3 DNA sequence: TGTGCCAGCAGTTCCCTTTCTAGCGGGAGAAACGAGCAGTACTTC. Its translation: CASSSLSSGRNEQYF.